Sequencing of this T cell receptor beta chain was carried out in a study of chemoradiotherapy in HPV16-positive cancers (dated by TCRdb to between 2020 and 2023). Background for the entire study: Functional T-cell assays on cells from a couple of HPV16-positive patients defined candidate HPV-specific T-cell clones and common TCR motifs. The candidate HPV-specific TCRs and motifs were then tracked in TCR repertoires from about 90 patients with HPV-related cancers. The study set out to ask whether T-cell immunity against the HPV oncoproteins E6 and E7 changes over the course of chemoradiotherapy and whether that immunity affects survival. What the research found in general, with its limitations: In HPV16-positive patients, expansion of HPV-responsive T cells during chemoradiotherapy was associated with improved recurrence-free survival. Only two HPV16-positive patients were used to derive the functional definition of HPV-specific T cells, and the survival association was reported for HPV16-positive patients. Expansion of candidate HPV-specific clones and E7-related TCR motifs was observed in the tumor microenvironment during treatment, whereas no such expansion was observed for non-HPV-specific T cells.

Repertoires were sampled repeatedly over the course of chemoradiotherapy, so clonal expansion could be followed in the tumor microenvironment. Libraries were prepared through the immunoSEQ multiplex PCR assay. Entries here come from immuneACCESS through TCRdb and include only in-frame sequences with V and J called. Some clones fail to appear in such tables; in the studies checked, an unresolved V gene covers under half of the shortfall, and the cause of the remainder is unknown. The sample profile shows 9,500 to 15,000 clones; 77% of them were found once. The biggest ten clones account for around 0.99% of the sample. There are 14 amino acids in the CDR3, from cysteine to phenylalanine inclusive. Left in the record is the CDR3 DNA by itself, 42 bases read in frame from the first base. The germline V gene encodes CDR1 MNHEY and CDR2 SVGAGI. Cut back by 7 bases and 4 bases, the V and J ends lie 13 bases apart.

With respect to this clone: Its antigen remains unidentified. Within one base of it there is no much larger clone, and no base qualities were kept.

The chain links TRBV6-5 with TRBJ2-2; no D gene can be assigned with confidence. This sequence was found in a human donor with HPV-associated anogenital cancer. The specimen was collected from a patient who underwent chemoradiotherapy. The encoded CDR3 is CASTMGLGTGELFF. The DNA reads as follows: TGTGCCAGCACTATGGGGTTAGGCACCGGGGAGCTGTTTTTT.